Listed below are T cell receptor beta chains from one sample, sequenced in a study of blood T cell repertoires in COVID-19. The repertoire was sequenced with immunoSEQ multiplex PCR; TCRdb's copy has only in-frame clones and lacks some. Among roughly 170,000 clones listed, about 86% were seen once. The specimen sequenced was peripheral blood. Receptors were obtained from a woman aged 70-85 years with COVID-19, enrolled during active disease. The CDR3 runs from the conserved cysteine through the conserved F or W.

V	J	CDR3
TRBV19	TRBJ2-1	CASMLRDLADEQFF
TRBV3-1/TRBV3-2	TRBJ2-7	CASSSIGGGTGLAGRAYEQYF
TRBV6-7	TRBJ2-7	CASSYTGQFKEQYF
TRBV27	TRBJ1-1	CASGVRGRWTEAFF
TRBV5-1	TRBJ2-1	CASSPGTSSGEQFF
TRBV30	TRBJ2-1	CARSGGAGHYNEQFF
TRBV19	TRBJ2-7	CASSPLDRNYEQYF
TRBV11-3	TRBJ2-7	CASSPFSGTGTPHEQYF
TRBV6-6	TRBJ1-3	CASIEAGSSGNTIYF
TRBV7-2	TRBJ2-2	CASSLLNTGELFF
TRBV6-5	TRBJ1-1	CASSRTYRGHTEAFF
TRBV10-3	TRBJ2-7	CAIRRESTGAAYEQYF
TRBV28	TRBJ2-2	CASRTLQDRTLTGELFF
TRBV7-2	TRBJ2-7	CASSAYLSSYEQYF
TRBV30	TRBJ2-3	CAWSVIDTQYF
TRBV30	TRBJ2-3	CAWSPPAGGVTDTQYF
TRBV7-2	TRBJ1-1	CASSPDRGLTEAFF
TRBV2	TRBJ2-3	CASTKGRGVTDTQYF
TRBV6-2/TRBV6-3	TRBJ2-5	CASSYLGLDQETQYF
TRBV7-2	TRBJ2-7	CASSLGQGATYEQYF
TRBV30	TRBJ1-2	CAWSPRGADGYTF
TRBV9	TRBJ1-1	CASSVATGWDTEAFF
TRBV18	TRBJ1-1	CASSPLGQGTNTEAFF
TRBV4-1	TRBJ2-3	CASSRAPYGRDTDTQYF
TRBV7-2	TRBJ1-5	CASSLRTGAYQPQHF
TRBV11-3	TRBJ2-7	CASSLDSGGSYEQYF
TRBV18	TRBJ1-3	CASSAASPNSGNTIYF
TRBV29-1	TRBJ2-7	CSVRSSYEQYF
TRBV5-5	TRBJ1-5	CASRTGVLSNQPQHF
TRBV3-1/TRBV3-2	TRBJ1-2	CASSQDHIADGYTF
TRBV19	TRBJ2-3	CASSIMRERVDTQYF
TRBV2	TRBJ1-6	CASTQGNSPLHF
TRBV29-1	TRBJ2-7	CSAISGQAYEQYF
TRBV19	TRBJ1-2	CASRYPGGSFPAYGYTF
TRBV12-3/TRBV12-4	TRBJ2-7	CASSGTGAYEQYF
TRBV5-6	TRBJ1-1	CASSLQDRNTEAFF
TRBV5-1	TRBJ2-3	CASSLVAGKDTQYF
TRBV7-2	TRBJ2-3	CASSPSGLATDTQYF
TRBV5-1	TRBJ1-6	CASSLAVNNSPLHF
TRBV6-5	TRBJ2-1	CASSFDRGAEFF
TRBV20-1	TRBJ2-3	CSASGLTTDRAGDTQYF
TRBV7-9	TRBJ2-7	CASSLAMASGLYEQYF
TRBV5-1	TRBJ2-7	CASSLVPGKRESHYEQYF
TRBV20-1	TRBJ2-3	CSASGDRGALDTQYF
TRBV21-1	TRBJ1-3	CASSYRQVEGISGNTIYF
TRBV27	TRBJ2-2	CASSRGTGELFF
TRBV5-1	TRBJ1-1	CASSLEAGSTEAFF
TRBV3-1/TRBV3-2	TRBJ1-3	CASSQGRNTIYF
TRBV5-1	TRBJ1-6	CASSFTGYNSPLHF
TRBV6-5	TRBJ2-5	CASSPRLAGQETQYF